This T cell receptor beta chain emerged from a study of cytomegalovirus exposure and HLA in healthy donors. Study-wide background: Genotyping showed 70% to 90% of over 350 donors falling in the Caucasian-associated ancestry cluster.

V shed 5 bases and J 1 base; nucleotides not matched to a gene: 5. The V gene's germline CDR1 is MNHEY and CDR2 SVGAGI. The CDR3 sequence is 15 residues long. The donors, nominally healthy at sampling, likely had unrecorded immune exposures. 13 Jbeta primers and 60 Vbeta primers were used for the PCR. Assay: immunoSEQ multiplex PCR; the TCRdb copy retains only in-frame clones and omits some. In the table there are over 95,000 clones, roughly 80% of which are singletons. This chain uses TRBV6-5 with TRBJ1-1; 9 bases match TRBD1. The sequencing input was PBMCs. The receptor was derived from a female donor in good health and CMV-seronegative. CDR3 loop: CASSRQGGPNTEAFF. The CDR3 bases are TGTGCCAGCAGTCGACAGGGGGGTCCGAACACTGAAGCTTTCTTT.